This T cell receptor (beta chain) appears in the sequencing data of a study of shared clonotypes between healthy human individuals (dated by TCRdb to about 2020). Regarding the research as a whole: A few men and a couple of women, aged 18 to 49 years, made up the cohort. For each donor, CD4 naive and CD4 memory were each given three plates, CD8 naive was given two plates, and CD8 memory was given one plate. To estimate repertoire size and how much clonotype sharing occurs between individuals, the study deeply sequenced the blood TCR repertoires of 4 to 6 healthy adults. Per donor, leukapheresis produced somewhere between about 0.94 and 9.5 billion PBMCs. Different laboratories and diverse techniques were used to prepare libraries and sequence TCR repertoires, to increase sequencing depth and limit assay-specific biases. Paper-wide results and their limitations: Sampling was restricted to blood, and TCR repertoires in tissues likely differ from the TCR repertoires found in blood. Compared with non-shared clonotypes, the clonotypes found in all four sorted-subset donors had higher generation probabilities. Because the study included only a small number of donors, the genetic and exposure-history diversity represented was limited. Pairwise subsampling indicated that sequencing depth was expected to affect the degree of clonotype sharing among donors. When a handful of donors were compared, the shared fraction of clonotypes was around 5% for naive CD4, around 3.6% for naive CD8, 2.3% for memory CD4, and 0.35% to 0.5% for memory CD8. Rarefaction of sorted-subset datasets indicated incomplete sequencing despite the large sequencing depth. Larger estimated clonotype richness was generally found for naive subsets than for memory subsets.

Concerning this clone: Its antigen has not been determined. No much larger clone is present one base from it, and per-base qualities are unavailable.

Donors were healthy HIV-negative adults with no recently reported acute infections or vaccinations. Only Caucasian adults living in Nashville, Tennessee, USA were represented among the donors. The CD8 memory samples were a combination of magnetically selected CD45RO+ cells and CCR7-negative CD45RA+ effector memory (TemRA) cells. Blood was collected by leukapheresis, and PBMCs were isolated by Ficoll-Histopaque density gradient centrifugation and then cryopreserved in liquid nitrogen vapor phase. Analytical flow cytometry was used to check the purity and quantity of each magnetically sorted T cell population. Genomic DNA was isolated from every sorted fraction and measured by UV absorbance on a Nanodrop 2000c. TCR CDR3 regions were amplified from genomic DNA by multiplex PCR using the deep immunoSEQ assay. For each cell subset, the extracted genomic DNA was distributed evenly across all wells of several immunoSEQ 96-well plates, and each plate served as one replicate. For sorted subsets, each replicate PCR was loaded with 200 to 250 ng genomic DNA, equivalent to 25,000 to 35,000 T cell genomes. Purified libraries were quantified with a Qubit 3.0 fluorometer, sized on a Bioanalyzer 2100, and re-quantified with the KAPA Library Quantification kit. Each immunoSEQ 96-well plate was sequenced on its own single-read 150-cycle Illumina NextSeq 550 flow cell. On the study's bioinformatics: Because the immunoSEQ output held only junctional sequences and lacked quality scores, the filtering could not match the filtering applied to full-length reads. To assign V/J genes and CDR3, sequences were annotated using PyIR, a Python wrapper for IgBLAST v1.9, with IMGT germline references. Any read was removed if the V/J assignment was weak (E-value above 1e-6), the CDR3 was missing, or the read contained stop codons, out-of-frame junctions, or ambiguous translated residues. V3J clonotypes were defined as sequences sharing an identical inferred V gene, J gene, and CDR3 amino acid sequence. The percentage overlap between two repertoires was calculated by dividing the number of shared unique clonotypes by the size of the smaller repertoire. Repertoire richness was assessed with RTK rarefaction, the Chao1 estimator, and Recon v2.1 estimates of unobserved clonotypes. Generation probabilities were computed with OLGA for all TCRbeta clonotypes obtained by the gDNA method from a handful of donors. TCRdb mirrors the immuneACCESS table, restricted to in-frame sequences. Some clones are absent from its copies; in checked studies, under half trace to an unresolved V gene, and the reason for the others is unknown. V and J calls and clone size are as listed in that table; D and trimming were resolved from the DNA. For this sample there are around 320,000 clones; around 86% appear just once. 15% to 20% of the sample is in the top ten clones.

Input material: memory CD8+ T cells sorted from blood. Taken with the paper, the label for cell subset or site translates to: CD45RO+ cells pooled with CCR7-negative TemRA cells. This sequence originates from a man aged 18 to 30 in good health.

The CDR3: CASSYGLGNTIYF. The sequenced DNA: TGTGCCAGCAGTTATGGGCTGGGAAACACCATATATTTT. The chain is made from TRBV6-5 and TRBJ1-3; no D segment can be confidently identified. Based on the germline V gene, the CDR1 and CDR2 sequences are MNHEY and SVGAGI. Spanning cysteine to phenylalanine, the CDR3 consists of 13 amino acids. Kept here is only the CDR3 DNA, which spans 39 bases and is read in frame from base 1. V loses 3 bases of germline sequence and J loses 4 bases, and the interval between the two ends is 7 bases.